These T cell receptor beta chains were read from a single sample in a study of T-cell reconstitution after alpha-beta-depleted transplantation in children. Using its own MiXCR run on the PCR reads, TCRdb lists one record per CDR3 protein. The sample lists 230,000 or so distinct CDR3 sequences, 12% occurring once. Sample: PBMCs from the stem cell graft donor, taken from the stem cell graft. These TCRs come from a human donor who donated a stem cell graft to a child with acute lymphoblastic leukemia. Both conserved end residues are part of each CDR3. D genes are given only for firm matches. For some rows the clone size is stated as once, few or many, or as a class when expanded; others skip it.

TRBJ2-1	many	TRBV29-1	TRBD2	TGCAGCGTTCCTAGGCCGACTAGCGGGAGGGAGGGTGAGCAGTTCTTC	CSVPRPTSGREGEQFF
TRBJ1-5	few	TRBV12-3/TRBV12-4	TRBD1	TGTGCCAGCAGTTCGACAGGGGTTGGGGAGAGCAATCAGCCCCAGCATTTT	CASSSTGVGESNQPQHF
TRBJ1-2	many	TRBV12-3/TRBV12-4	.	TGTGCCAGCAGTTTATCGGGGTTCTATGGCTACACCTTC	CASSLSGFYGYTF
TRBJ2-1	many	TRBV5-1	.	TGCGCCAGCAGCCGCCGGGAATCACCCGATGAGCAGTTCTTC	CASSRRESPDEQFF
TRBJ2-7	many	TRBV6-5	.	TGTGCCAGCAGCCTCTTGCGGGGATTCTCCTACGAGCAGTACTTC	CASSLLRGFSYEQYF
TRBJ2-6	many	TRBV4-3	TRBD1	TGCGCCAGCAGCCAAAGGGACAGGGGACTCTCTGGGGCCAACGTCCTGACTTTC	CASSQRDRGLSGANVLTF
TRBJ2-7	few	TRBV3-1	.	TGTGCCAGCAGCCAAGTGGCCCCCCCCGGTGGGAGGACCTCCTACGAGCAGTACTTC	CASSQVAPPGGRTSYEQYF
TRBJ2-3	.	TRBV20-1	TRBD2	TGCAGTGCTAGAATTTGGCTAGCGGGAGCGAGGGATACGCAGTATTTT	CSARIWLAGARDTQYF
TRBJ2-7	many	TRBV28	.	TGTGCCAGCAGTCCCCGGGACACTCTATACTACGAGCAGTACTTC	CASSPRDTLYYEQYF
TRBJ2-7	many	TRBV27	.	TGTGCCAGCAGTTTAGGCACAGGGTCCTCTCGGTACGAGCAGTACTTC	CASSLGTGSSRYEQYF
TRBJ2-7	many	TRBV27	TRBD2	TGTGCCAGCAGTCCCAGACTAGCGGCCCCCTACGAGCAGTACTTC	CASSPRLAAPYEQYF
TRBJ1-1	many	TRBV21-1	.	TGTGCCAGCAGCAAAGCTTTGCGACAGGGGAGAACTGAAGCTTTCTTT	CASSKALRQGRTEAFF
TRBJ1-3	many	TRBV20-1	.	TGCAGTGCTACAGGGATCTCTGGAAACACCATATATTTT	CSATGISGNTIYF
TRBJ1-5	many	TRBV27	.	TGTGCCAGCAGTTTGGGGCAGAACAATCAGCCCCAGCATTTT	CASSLGQNNQPQHF
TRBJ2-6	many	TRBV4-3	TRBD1	TGCGCCAGCAGCCAAGTAGTAGGGGGCGCGGGGGCCAACGTCCTGACTTTC	CASSQVVGGAGANVLTF
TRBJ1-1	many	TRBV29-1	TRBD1	TGCAGCGTCCGGAGGGACAGCATGAACACTGAAGCTTTCTTT	CSVRRDSMNTEAFF
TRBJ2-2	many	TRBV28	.	TGTGCCAGCAGTTCACCGGGACTTAACACCGGGGAGCTGTTTTTT	CASSSPGLNTGELFF
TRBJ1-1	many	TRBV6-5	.	TGTGCCAGCAGTTACGGCAGGGGCAGTTTAAGGAACACTGAAGCTTTCTTT	CASSYGRGSLRNTEAFF
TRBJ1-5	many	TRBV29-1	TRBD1	TGCAGCGCTTCGACAGGGGCTAATCAGCCCCAGCATTTT	CSASTGANQPQHF
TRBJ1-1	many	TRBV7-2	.	TGTGCCAGCAGCTTACCGGGATCTATCAGGGGAAGCTTCACTGAAGCTTTCTTT	CASSLPGSIRGSFTEAFF
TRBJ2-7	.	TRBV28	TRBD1	TGTGCCAGCAGAAGGACAGGGCGGTTGAGCGACGAGCAGTACTTC	CASRRTGRLSDEQYF
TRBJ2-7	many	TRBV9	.	TGTGCCAGCAGCGTAGCCAGTGTTCCTACCTACGAGCAGTACTTC	CASSVASVPTYEQYF
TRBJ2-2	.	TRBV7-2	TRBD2	TGTGCCAGCAGCTTATTACGCGGGAGGGCTGGGGAGCTGTTTTTT	CASSLLRGRAGELFF
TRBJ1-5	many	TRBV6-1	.	TGTGCCAGCAGTGAAGAGGATGAGCATCAGCCCCAGCATTTT	CASSEEDEHQPQHF
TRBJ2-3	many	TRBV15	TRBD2	TGTGCCACCAGCATACTAGCGGAGGGCACAGATACGCAGTATTTT	CATSILAEGTDTQYF
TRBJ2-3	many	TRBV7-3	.	TGTGCCAGCAGCGTCATAAACGGGGATACGCAGTATTTT	CASSVINGDTQYF
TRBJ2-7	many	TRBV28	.	TGTGCCAGCAGGCGGGGTCCGGGCGAGCAGTACTTC	CASRRGPGEQYF
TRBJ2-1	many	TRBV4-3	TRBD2	TGCGCCAGCAGCTCAAGGAGCCTAGCGGGAGAGAATGAGCAGTTCTTC	CASSSRSLAGENEQFF
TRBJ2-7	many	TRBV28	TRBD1	TGTGCCAGCAGTCTTCCGGGACAGGGGGCCGAGCAGTACTTC	CASSLPGQGAEQYF
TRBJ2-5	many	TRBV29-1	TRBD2	TGCAGCGTTGGAGGGCCAGGGAGGGGAGAGACCCAGTACTTC	CSVGGPGRGETQYF
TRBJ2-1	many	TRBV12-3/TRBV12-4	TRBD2	TGTGCCACTTCGCCTGCAGCGGGAGCCAATGAGCAGTTCTTC	CATSPAAGANEQFF
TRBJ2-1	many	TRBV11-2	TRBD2	TGTGCCAGCAGCTCACCGGGACTAGCGGGGGGCACCTACAATGAGCAGTTCTTC	CASSSPGLAGGTYNEQFF
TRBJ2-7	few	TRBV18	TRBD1	TGTGCCAGCTCACCCCAAAGGGGGACAGGGGACGAGCAGTACTTC	CASSPQRGTGDEQYF
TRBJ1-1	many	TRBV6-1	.	TGTGCCAGCAGCCCCCGGGGGCAGGGGTTAGCTGAAGCTTTCTTT	CASSPRGQGLAEAFF
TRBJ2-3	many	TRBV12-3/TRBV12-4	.	TGTGCCACCCAATGGGCACTGTCGGGCACAGATACGCAGTATTTT	CATQWALSGTDTQYF